Listed below are T cell receptor beta chains from one sample, sequenced in a study of shared clonotypes between healthy human individuals. Generated by immunoSEQ multiplex PCR, the TCRdb table keeps only in-frame clones and is missing some. The sample includes roughly 1.4 million clones, approximately 98.5% of them seen just once. The material sequenced was naive CD4+ T cells sorted from blood. Receptor source: a man younger than 40 in good health. CDR3s include the opening cysteine and the closing phenylalanine or tryptophan. The D gene is left open where the match is weak. Only part of the rows carry a size: once, few, many, or a class if the clone is expanded.

clone size: NA
D gene: NA
V gene: TRBV18
J gene: TRBJ2-3
CDR3 DNA: TGTGCCAGCACCGGCCAGGGGTCCACAGATACGCAGTATTTT
CDR3 protein: CASTGQGSTDTQYF

clone size: NA
D gene: NA
V gene: TRBV7-2
J gene: TRBJ2-3
CDR3 DNA: TGTGCCAGCAGCTTAGGTGCTTCCGCAGATACGCAGTATTTT
CDR3 protein: CASSLGASADTQYF

clone size: NA
D gene: NA
V gene: TRBV7-9
J gene: TRBJ1-1
CDR3 DNA: TGTGCCAGCAGCACGGGAGTTCACACTGAAGCTTTCTTT
CDR3 protein: CASSTGVHTEAFF

clone size: NA
D gene: NA
V gene: TRBV7-6
J gene: TRBJ2-5
CDR3 DNA: TGTGCCAGCAGCCCCGACAGACCATACCAAGAGACCCAGTACTTC
CDR3 protein: CASSPDRPYQETQYF

clone size: NA
D gene: TRBD2
V gene: TRBV7-2
J gene: TRBJ2-2
CDR3 DNA: TGTGCCAGCAGCTTAACGGTGTTAGCGGGAGCGACCGGGGAGCTGTTTTTT
CDR3 protein: CASSLTVLAGATGELFF

clone size: once
D gene: NA
V gene: TRBV4-1
J gene: TRBJ2-4
CDR3 DNA: TGCGCCAGCAGCCAAGCGGTGGGGGATATCAAAAACATTCAGTACTTC
CDR3 protein: CASSQAVGDIKNIQYF

clone size: once
D gene: TRBD1
V gene: TRBV5-1
J gene: TRBJ1-4
CDR3 DNA: TGCGCCAGCAGCTACGGGACAGGGGGTGAAAAACTGTTTTTT
CDR3 protein: CASSYGTGGEKLFF

clone size: NA
D gene: NA
V gene: TRBV4-2
J gene: TRBJ2-7
CDR3 DNA: TGTGCCAGCAGCCCCCAGTCGGCAGACTTCGAGCAGTACTTC
CDR3 protein: CASSPQSADFEQYF

clone size: NA
D gene: TRBD2
V gene: TRBV19
J gene: TRBJ2-3
CDR3 DNA: TGTGCCACCGACGACCTAGCGGGAGGACGAGATACGCAGTATTTT
CDR3 protein: CATDDLAGGRDTQYF

clone size: once
D gene: NA
V gene: TRBV7-9
J gene: TRBJ1-1
CDR3 DNA: TGTGCCAGCAGCTTAGGAGACGGAAAAGCTTTCTTT
CDR3 protein: CASSLGDGKAFF

clone size: NA
D gene: NA
V gene: TRBV18
J gene: TRBJ1-4
CDR3 DNA: TGTGCCAGCTCACCAGGCCACAGCGAGGAAAAACTGTTTTTT
CDR3 protein: CASSPGHSEEKLFF

clone size: NA
D gene: TRBD1
V gene: TRBV6-5
J gene: TRBJ1-5
CDR3 DNA: TGTGCCAGCCGGCGACAGGGTGGGAATCAGCCCCAGCATTTT
CDR3 protein: CASRRQGGNQPQHF

clone size: NA
D gene: NA
V gene: TRBV7-2
J gene: TRBJ2-2
CDR3 DNA: TGTGCCAGCAGCTCCCACGCTAACACCGGGGAGCTGTTTTTT
CDR3 protein: CASSSHANTGELFF

clone size: once
D gene: NA
V gene: TRBV2
J gene: TRBJ1-1
CDR3 DNA: TGTGCCAGCAGTGATAAAAGGCGGACTGAAGCTTTCTTT
CDR3 protein: CASSDKRRTEAFF

clone size: NA
D gene: NA
V gene: TRBV27
J gene: TRBJ2-2
CDR3 DNA: TGTGCCAGCAGCCTTCGACAGGTCTGGGCCGGGGAGCTGTTTTTT
CDR3 protein: CASSLRQVWAGELFF

clone size: NA
D gene: NA
V gene: TRBV7-9
J gene: TRBJ1-2
CDR3 DNA: TGTGCCAGCAGCGGGACGGACGGTTATGGCTACACCTTC
CDR3 protein: CASSGTDGYGYTF

clone size: NA
D gene: TRBD2
V gene: TRBV7-8
J gene: TRBJ2-3
CDR3 DNA: TGTGCCAGCAGCTTCCGGGAGGCTACAGATACGCAGTATTTT
CDR3 protein: CASSFREATDTQYF

clone size: NA
D gene: NA
V gene: TRBV5-4
J gene: TRBJ2-1
CDR3 DNA: TGTGCCAGCAGCTTGGGAGAACTAGGAAGCAATGAGCAGTTCTTC
CDR3 protein: CASSLGELGSNEQFF